This T cell receptor beta chain was identified during a study of cytomegalovirus exposure and HLA in healthy donors. V was shortened by 10 bases and J by 5 bases, with 20 bases between the two germline ends. The germline V gene encodes CDR1 MDHEN and CDR2 SYDVKM. The CDR3 loop spans 14 amino acids. Study outcomes and limitations: A later analysis revealed that TCR association rates differed between HLA loci, peaking at DRB1 and bottoming out at HLA-C.

PCR amplification relied on 60 Vbeta primers (plus 13 Jbeta primers). Sequenced by immunoSEQ multiplex PCR; TCRdb stores in-frame clones only, minus some. In the table there are about 140,000 clones, approximately 78% of which are singletons. This clone showed up just once. Its antigen remains unidentified. This TCR derives from a woman aged 35 to 49 in good health and CMV-seropositive. Sequenced: PBMCs. The genes are TRBV28 and TRBJ1-2; D unresolved. The CDR3 spells CATAHKGSGYGYTF. CDR3 coding DNA: TGTGCCACCGCCCATAAGGGATCGGGGTATGGCTACACCTTC.